Listed below are T cell receptor beta chains from one sample, sequenced in a study of blood T cell repertoires in COVID-19. Method: immunoSEQ multiplex PCR; TCRdb's copy keeps in-frame clones and lacks some. The sample holds tens of thousands of clones, around nine tenths seen once. Sequenced sample: peripheral blood. The receptor set was obtained from a woman between 45 and 65 years old with COVID-19, enrolled during active disease. CDR3s include the opening cysteine and the closing phenylalanine or tryptophan. The D gene is left open where the match is weak. Some rows have no size entry. The others give once, few or many, or a class for an expanded clone.

clone_size: .
v_call: TRBV30
cdr3_length: 12
d_call: .
j_call: TRBJ2-7
cdr3_nt: TGTGCCTGGACCGGGGTCGGATCCGAGCAGTACTTC
cdr3_aa: CAWTGVGSEQYF

clone_size: .
v_call: TRBV28
cdr3_length: 11
d_call: .
j_call: TRBJ2-7
cdr3_nt: TGTGCCAGCGCAGTTTCCTACGAGCAGTACTTC
cdr3_aa: CASAVSYEQYF

clone_size: once
v_call: TRBV28
cdr3_length: 13
d_call: .
j_call: TRBJ2-7
cdr3_nt: TGTGCCAGCAGGGGGCCTAGCTCCTACGAGCAGTACTTC
cdr3_aa: CASRGPSSYEQYF

clone_size: .
v_call: TRBV1
cdr3_length: 17
d_call: .
j_call: TRBJ2-1
cdr3_nt: TGCACCAGCAGCCAACCCGATGGGACTAGCGAGGACAATGAGCAGTTCTTC
cdr3_aa: CTSSQPDGTSEDNEQFF

clone_size: .
v_call: TRBV20-1
cdr3_length: 14
d_call: .
j_call: TRBJ1-2
cdr3_nt: TGCAGTGCTAGTCGCGACAGGTTGGCGTCTGGCTACACCTTC
cdr3_aa: CSASRDRLASGYTF

clone_size: .
v_call: TRBV4-1
cdr3_length: 16
d_call: .
j_call: TRBJ2-7
cdr3_nt: TGCGCCAGCAGCCAAGGTCCAGGGAGGAGCTCCTACGAGCAGTACTTC
cdr3_aa: CASSQGPGRSSYEQYF

clone_size: .
v_call: TRBV20-1
cdr3_length: 11
d_call: .
j_call: TRBJ1-3
cdr3_nt: TGCAGTGCTAGTCTTGGAAACACCATATATTTT
cdr3_aa: CSASLGNTIYF

clone_size: .
v_call: TRBV7-3
cdr3_length: 15
d_call: TRBD2
j_call: TRBJ2-7
cdr3_nt: TGTGCCAGCAGCCCCAGCGGTAGCGGGGCCTACGAGCAGTACTTC
cdr3_aa: CASSPSGSGAYEQYF

clone_size: .
v_call: TRBV20-1
cdr3_length: 14
d_call: TRBD1
j_call: TRBJ1-1
cdr3_nt: TGCAGTGCTAGTTTCGGCAGGGGGTATGGTGAAGCTTTCTTT
cdr3_aa: CSASFGRGYGEAFF

clone_size: .
v_call: TRBV2
cdr3_length: 13
d_call: .
j_call: TRBJ2-3
cdr3_nt: TGTGCCAGCAGTGGCGACAGGATAGATACGCAGTATTTT
cdr3_aa: CASSGDRIDTQYF

clone_size: .
v_call: TRBV7-9
cdr3_length: 11
d_call: .
j_call: TRBJ2-1
cdr3_nt: TGTGCCAGCAGCTTAGGGCAGGTGCAGTTCTTC
cdr3_aa: CASSLGQVQFF

clone_size: few
v_call: TRBV4-3
cdr3_length: 17
d_call: .
j_call: TRBJ1-6
cdr3_nt: TGCGCCAGCAGCCAAGATCGGAGAGGGATTAATAATTCACCCCTCCACTTT
cdr3_aa: CASSQDRRGINNSPLHF

clone_size: .
v_call: TRBV7-9
cdr3_length: 15
d_call: .
j_call: TRBJ1-6
cdr3_nt: TGTGCCAGCGCCTTGACGAGGGGGTCTAATTCACCCCTCCACTTT
cdr3_aa: CASALTRGSNSPLHF

clone_size: .
v_call: TRBV18
cdr3_length: 15
d_call: .
j_call: TRBJ2-2
cdr3_nt: TGTGCCAGCTCACCAGTTGGGCCGATTGGCGGGGAGCTGTTTTTT
cdr3_aa: CASSPVGPIGGELFF

clone_size: .
v_call: TRBV12-3/TRBV12-4
cdr3_length: 13
d_call: TRBD1
j_call: TRBJ2-5
cdr3_nt: TGTGCCAGCGGACAGGGGGTCGTCGGGACCCAGTACTTC
cdr3_aa: CASGQGVVGTQYF

clone_size: .
v_call: TRBV6-5
cdr3_length: 14
d_call: TRBD2
j_call: TRBJ2-7
cdr3_nt: TGTGCCAGCAGATTACCGGGACTAGCGGGAAGCGAATACTTC
cdr3_aa: CASRLPGLAGSEYF

clone_size: .
v_call: TRBV5-1
cdr3_length: 14
d_call: TRBD1
j_call: TRBJ1-5
cdr3_nt: TGCGCCAGCAGCCCGGGGACAGGGTTTCCGCCCCAGCATTTT
cdr3_aa: CASSPGTGFPPQHF

clone_size: once
v_call: TRBV12-3/TRBV12-4
cdr3_length: 13
d_call: TRBD1
j_call: TRBJ1-2
cdr3_nt: TGTGCCAGCAGTTTACGGGACAGCTATGGCTACACCTTC
cdr3_aa: CASSLRDSYGYTF

clone_size: .
v_call: TRBV6-6
cdr3_length: 12
d_call: TRBD2
j_call: TRBJ2-1
cdr3_nt: TGTGCCAGCAGCCTGAGCGGGGATGAGCAGTTCTTC
cdr3_aa: CASSLSGDEQFF

clone_size: .
v_call: TRBV6-7
cdr3_length: 11
d_call: .
j_call: TRBJ1-4
cdr3_nt: TGTGCCAGCCCGAGTAATGAAAAACTGTTTTTT
cdr3_aa: CASPSNEKLFF

clone_size: few
v_call: TRBV20-1
cdr3_length: 11
d_call: .
j_call: TRBJ2-1
cdr3_nt: TGCAGTGCTAGTGCCCGGGGTGAGCAGTTCTTC
cdr3_aa: CSASARGEQFF

clone_size: .
v_call: TRBV18
cdr3_length: 12
d_call: .
j_call: TRBJ1-2
cdr3_nt: TGTGCCAGCTCACAACAGGATTATGGCTACACCTTC
cdr3_aa: CASSQQDYGYTF

clone_size: few
v_call: TRBV27
cdr3_length: 20
d_call: TRBD2
j_call: TRBJ2-1
cdr3_nt: TGTGCCAGCAGAGACACCGGGACTAGCGGGAGGTTTAGCTCCTACAATGAGCAGTTCTTC
cdr3_aa: CASRDTGTSGRFSSYNEQFF

clone_size: .
v_call: TRBV14
cdr3_length: 15
d_call: TRBD2
j_call: TRBJ2-7
cdr3_nt: TGTGCCAGCAGCCAACGAACTAGCGGGAGAGGCGAGCAGTACTTC
cdr3_aa: CASSQRTSGRGEQYF

clone_size: .
v_call: TRBV6-2/TRBV6-3
cdr3_length: 18
d_call: TRBD2
j_call: TRBJ2-5
cdr3_nt: TGTGCCAGCAGTTACAGGACTAGCGGGAGTATTCGGGCAGAGACCCAGTACTTC
cdr3_aa: CASSYRTSGSIRAETQYF

clone_size: .
v_call: TRBV11-3
cdr3_length: 14
d_call: .
j_call: TRBJ1-1
cdr3_nt: TGTGCCAGCAGGTCGGGACACTTGAACACTGAAGCTTTCTTT
cdr3_aa: CASRSGHLNTEAFF

clone_size: once
v_call: TRBV30
cdr3_length: 13
d_call: .
j_call: TRBJ2-2
cdr3_nt: TGTGCCTGGAGTGTTAGAGGAACCGGGGAGCTGTTTTTT
cdr3_aa: CAWSVRGTGELFF

clone_size: .
v_call: TRBV12-3/TRBV12-4
cdr3_length: 13
d_call: .
j_call: TRBJ2-1
cdr3_nt: TGTGCCACCCTGGGTGTGAGGTCAAGTGAGCAGTTCTTC
cdr3_aa: CATLGVRSSEQFF

clone_size: .
v_call: TRBV28
cdr3_length: 14
d_call: TRBD1
j_call: TRBJ1-2
cdr3_nt: TGTGCCAGCAGTTCGTACAGGGGCGGCTATGGCTACACCTTC
cdr3_aa: CASSSYRGGYGYTF

clone_size: .
v_call: TRBV30
cdr3_length: 11
d_call: .
j_call: TRBJ2-7
cdr3_nt: TGTGCCTGGAGTCCCCTCTACGAGCAGTACTTC
cdr3_aa: CAWSPLYEQYF

clone_size: few
v_call: TRBV7-9
cdr3_length: 12
d_call: .
j_call: TRBJ2-1
cdr3_nt: TGTGCCAGCAGCCGCTGGGGGGGGCGGCAGTTCTTC
cdr3_aa: CASSRWGGRQFF

clone_size: .
v_call: TRBV5-1
cdr3_length: 15
d_call: .
j_call: TRBJ2-2
cdr3_nt: TGCGCCAGCAGCCCGTCATCAGGGGTCACCGGGGAGCTGTTTTTT
cdr3_aa: CASSPSSGVTGELFF

clone_size: few
v_call: TRBV7-2
cdr3_length: 15
d_call: .
j_call: TRBJ1-6
cdr3_nt: TGTGCCAGCAGCTCCCAGGGGATGGGGGCCTCACCCCTCCACTTT
cdr3_aa: CASSSQGMGASPLHF

clone_size: .
v_call: TRBV19
cdr3_length: 15
d_call: TRBD2
j_call: TRBJ2-7
cdr3_nt: TGTGCCAGTAGTCGGGGGGGGGAATGGACCTACGAGCAGTACTTC
cdr3_aa: CASSRGGEWTYEQYF

clone_size: few
v_call: TRBV6-2/TRBV6-3
cdr3_length: 13
d_call: .
j_call: TRBJ2-7
cdr3_nt: TGTGCCAGCAGTCCCACCAGAACCTACGAGCAGTACTTC
cdr3_aa: CASSPTRTYEQYF

clone_size: .
v_call: TRBV7-3
cdr3_length: 13
d_call: .
j_call: TRBJ2-3
cdr3_nt: TGTGCCAGCAGCCTCCCGGGAGCAGATACGCAGTATTTT
cdr3_aa: CASSLPGADTQYF

clone_size: .
v_call: TRBV19
cdr3_length: 13
d_call: TRBD1
j_call: TRBJ2-7
cdr3_nt: TGTGCCAGCCGGGGACAGGGGGAGGAAGAGCAGTACTTC
cdr3_aa: CASRGQGEEEQYF

clone_size: .
v_call: TRBV6-5
cdr3_length: 14
d_call: TRBD1
j_call: TRBJ1-1
cdr3_nt: TGTGCCAGCAGTATAGGGACAGCCAACACTGAAGCTTTCTTT
cdr3_aa: CASSIGTANTEAFF

clone_size: .
v_call: TRBV19
cdr3_length: 13
d_call: .
j_call: TRBJ2-7
cdr3_nt: TGTGCCAGTAGTGTTAGCGGTTCCTACGAGCAGTACTTC
cdr3_aa: CASSVSGSYEQYF

clone_size: .
v_call: TRBV5-5
cdr3_length: 15
d_call: .
j_call: TRBJ2-7
cdr3_nt: TGTGCCAGCAGCTTGGTGACAGGCTCTATCTACGAGCAGTACTTC
cdr3_aa: CASSLVTGSIYEQYF

clone_size: .
v_call: TRBV7-8
cdr3_length: 14
d_call: .
j_call: TRBJ1-4
cdr3_nt: TGTGCCAGCACCTCCGGGTCGAGTGAGGAAAAACTGTTTTTT
cdr3_aa: CASTSGSSEEKLFF

clone_size: .
v_call: TRBV18
cdr3_length: 13
d_call: TRBD1
j_call: TRBJ2-5
cdr3_nt: TGTGCCAGCTCTCCCGGACAGGGAGAGACCCAGTACTTC
cdr3_aa: CASSPGQGETQYF

clone_size: .
v_call: TRBV6-2/TRBV6-3
cdr3_length: 15
d_call: .
j_call: TRBJ1-6
cdr3_nt: TGTGCCAGCAGCTCAACAATGGAGACGAATTCACCCCTCCACTTT
cdr3_aa: CASSSTMETNSPLHF

clone_size: .
v_call: TRBV12-5
cdr3_length: 17
d_call: TRBD1
j_call: TRBJ2-5
cdr3_nt: TGTGCTAGTGGTCCGCTGTTGATGACAGGGGGAAGAGAGACCCAGTACTTC
cdr3_aa: CASGPLLMTGGRETQYF

clone_size: few
v_call: TRBV28
cdr3_length: 14
d_call: .
j_call: TRBJ1-1
cdr3_nt: TGTGCCAGCAGAGACAGTTTAATGAACACTGAAGCTTTCTTT
cdr3_aa: CASRDSLMNTEAFF

clone_size: few
v_call: TRBV5-5
cdr3_length: 14
d_call: .
j_call: TRBJ2-1
cdr3_nt: TGTGCCAGCAGCCGGAGGGCGGGATACAATGAGCAGTTCTTC
cdr3_aa: CASSRRAGYNEQFF

clone_size: .
v_call: TRBV11-3
cdr3_length: 17
d_call: TRBD2
j_call: TRBJ2-1
cdr3_nt: TGTGCCAGCAGCTTAGATTTCAGGGAGGGGAACTACAATGAGCAGTTCTTC
cdr3_aa: CASSLDFREGNYNEQFF

clone_size: .
v_call: TRBV5-1
cdr3_length: 16
d_call: .
j_call: TRBJ2-7
cdr3_nt: TGCGCCAGCAGCCCTACCCGACAGGTCTTCTCCTACGAGCAGTACTTC
cdr3_aa: CASSPTRQVFSYEQYF

clone_size: few
v_call: TRBV4-2
cdr3_length: 14
d_call: .
j_call: TRBJ2-3
cdr3_nt: TGTGCCAGCAGCCAGTTGAAGAGGTCAGATACGCAGTATTTT
cdr3_aa: CASSQLKRSDTQYF

clone_size: few
v_call: TRBV2
cdr3_length: 15
d_call: TRBD2
j_call: TRBJ2-7
cdr3_nt: TGTGCCAGCATATACCTTTCGGGGGGCTCCTACGAGCAGTACTTC
cdr3_aa: CASIYLSGGSYEQYF

clone_size: few
v_call: TRBV4-1
cdr3_length: 14
d_call: .
j_call: TRBJ1-2
cdr3_nt: TGCGCCAGCAGCCGACCGGGAACAGGGTTTGGCTACACCTTC
cdr3_aa: CASSRPGTGFGYTF

clone_size: few
v_call: TRBV28
cdr3_length: 15
d_call: TRBD2
j_call: TRBJ2-7
cdr3_nt: TGTGCCAGCAGTTTAGTCGGCGGGAGCTCCTACGAGCAGTACTTC
cdr3_aa: CASSLVGGSSYEQYF

clone_size: .
v_call: TRBV27
cdr3_length: 16
d_call: TRBD2
j_call: TRBJ2-1
cdr3_nt: TGTGCCAGCAGTTCGAATAGCGGGAGGGCCTACAATGAGCAGTTCTTC
cdr3_aa: CASSSNSGRAYNEQFF

clone_size: .
v_call: TRBV6-5
cdr3_length: 15
d_call: TRBD1
j_call: TRBJ1-1
cdr3_nt: TGTGCCAGCAGTTGGTATTCAGGGGGCGGGACTGAAGCTTTCTTT
cdr3_aa: CASSWYSGGGTEAFF

clone_size: .
v_call: TRBV2
cdr3_length: 14
d_call: TRBD2
j_call: TRBJ2-7
cdr3_nt: TGTGCCACCACCCGTGCTAGCGGCGCCTACGAGCAGTACTTC
cdr3_aa: CATTRASGAYEQYF